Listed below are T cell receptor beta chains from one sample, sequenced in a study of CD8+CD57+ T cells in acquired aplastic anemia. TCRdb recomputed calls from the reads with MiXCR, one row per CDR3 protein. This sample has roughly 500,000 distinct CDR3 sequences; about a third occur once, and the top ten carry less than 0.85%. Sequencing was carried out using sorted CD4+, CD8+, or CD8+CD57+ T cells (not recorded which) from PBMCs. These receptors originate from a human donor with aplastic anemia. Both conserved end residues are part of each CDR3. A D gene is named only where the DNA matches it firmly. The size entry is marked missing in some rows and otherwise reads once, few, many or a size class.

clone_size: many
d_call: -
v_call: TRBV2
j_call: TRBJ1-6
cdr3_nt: TGTGCCAGCACCGGACTAAGCTCCTATAATTCACCCCTCCACTTT
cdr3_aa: CASTGLSSYNSPLHF

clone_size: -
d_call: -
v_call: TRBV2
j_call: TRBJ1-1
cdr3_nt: TGTGCCAGCAGCCAAGATGCGGGGGCGGGAGCGGCTGAAGCTCTCTTT
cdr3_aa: CASSQDAGAGAAEALF

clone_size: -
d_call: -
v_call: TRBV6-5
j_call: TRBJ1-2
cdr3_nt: TGTGCCAGCAGTTACGACGGACTTTTTAACTATGGCTACACCTTC
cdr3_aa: CASSYDGLFNYGYTF

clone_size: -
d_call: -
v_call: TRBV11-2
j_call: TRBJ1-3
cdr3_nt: TGTGCCAGCAGCTTATCCCAACCGGGGATCTCTGGAAACACCATATATTTT
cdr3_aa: CASSLSQPGISGNTIYF

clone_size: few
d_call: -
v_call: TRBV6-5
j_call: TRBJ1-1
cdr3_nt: TGTGCCAGCAGTTACTCGTCGGCGAGGACTGAAGCTTTCTTT
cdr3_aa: CASSYSSARTEAFF

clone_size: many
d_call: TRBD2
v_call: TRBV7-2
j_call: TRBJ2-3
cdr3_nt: TGTGCCAGCAGCGATCGACTAGCGGGGTTGGATACGCAGTATTTT
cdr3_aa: CASSDRLAGLDTQYF

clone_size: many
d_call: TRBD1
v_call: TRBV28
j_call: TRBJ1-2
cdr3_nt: TGTGCCAGCAGTCAACCACCCGGGACAGGGGGCTATGGCTACACCTTC
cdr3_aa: CASSQPPGTGGYGYTF

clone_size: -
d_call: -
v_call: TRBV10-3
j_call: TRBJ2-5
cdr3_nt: TGTGCCGCCCAAGAGGGCCGGGATAGGACCCAGTACTTC
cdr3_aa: CAAQEGRDRTQYF

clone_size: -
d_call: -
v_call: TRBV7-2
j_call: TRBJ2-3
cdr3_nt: TGTGCCAGCAGCTCCATAAGCCCCACAGATACGCAGTATTTT
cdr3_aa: CASSSISPTDTQYF

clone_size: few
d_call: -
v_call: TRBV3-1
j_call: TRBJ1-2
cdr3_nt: TGTGCCAGCACACTGGGGAGCTATGGCTACACCTTC
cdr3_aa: CASTLGSYGYTF

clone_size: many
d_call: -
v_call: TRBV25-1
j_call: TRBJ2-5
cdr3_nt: TGTGCCAGCAGTGAATCCGGGGCAGAGACCCAGTACTTC
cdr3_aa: CASSESGAETQYF

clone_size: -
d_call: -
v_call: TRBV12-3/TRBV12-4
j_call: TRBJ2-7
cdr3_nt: TGTGCCAGCAGTTCCCCCCCGAGTAAGCGGAGGGACGAGCAGTACTTC
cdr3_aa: CASSSPPSKRRDEQYF

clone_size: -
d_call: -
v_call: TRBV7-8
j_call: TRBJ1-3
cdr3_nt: TGTGCCAGCAGCCGCGGCCCTGGAGACACCATATATTTT
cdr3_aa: CASSRGPGDTIYF

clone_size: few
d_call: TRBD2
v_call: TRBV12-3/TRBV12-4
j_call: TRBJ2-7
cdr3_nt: TGTGCCAGCAGCTCCCTTATAGCGGGGGTCACCTACGAGCAGTACTTC
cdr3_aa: CASSSLIAGVTYEQYF

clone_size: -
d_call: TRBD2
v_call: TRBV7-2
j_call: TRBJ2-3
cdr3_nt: TGTGCCAGCAGCCTAGCGGGGGTTGTGTTGGATACGCAGTATTTT
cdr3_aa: CASSLAGVVLDTQYF

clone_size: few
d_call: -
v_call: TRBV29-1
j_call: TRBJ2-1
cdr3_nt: TGCAGCGGGACCTCTCGGGACGGTAGCTCCTACAATGAGCAGTTCTTC
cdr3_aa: CSGTSRDGSSYNEQFF

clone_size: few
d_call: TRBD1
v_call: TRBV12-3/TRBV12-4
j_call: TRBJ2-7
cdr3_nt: TGTGCCAGCAGCTCAAGACAGGGGAGGAAAACCTACGAGCAGTACTTC
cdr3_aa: CASSSRQGRKTYEQYF

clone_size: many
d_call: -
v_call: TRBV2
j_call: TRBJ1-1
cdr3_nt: TGTGCCAGCAGTGAAGAGCCGGGAGGAACTGAAGCTTTCTTT
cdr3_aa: CASSEEPGGTEAFF

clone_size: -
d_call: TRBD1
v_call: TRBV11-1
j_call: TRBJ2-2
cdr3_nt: TGTGCCAGCCCACTGCGAGCCGGGACAGGGGACACCGGGGAGCTGTTTTTT
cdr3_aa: CASPLRAGTGDTGELFF

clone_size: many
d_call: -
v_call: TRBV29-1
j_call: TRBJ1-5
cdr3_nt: TGCAGCGTTGGAACGAGTAGCAATCAGCCCCAGCATTTT
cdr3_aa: CSVGTSSNQPQHF

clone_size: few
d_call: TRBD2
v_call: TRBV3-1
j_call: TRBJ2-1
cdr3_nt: TGTGCCAGCAGCCAGAGCGGGAGGGAGCAGTTCTTC
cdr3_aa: CASSQSGREQFF

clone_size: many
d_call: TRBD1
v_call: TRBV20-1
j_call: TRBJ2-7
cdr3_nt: TGCAGTGCTGAGGCCGGGACAGGGTTTTTAACGTACTTC
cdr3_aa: CSAEAGTGFLTYF

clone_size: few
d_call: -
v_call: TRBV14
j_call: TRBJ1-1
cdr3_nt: TGTGCCAGCAGCCTCCTACAAGGACAGGAAGCTTTCTTT
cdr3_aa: CASSLLQGQEAFF

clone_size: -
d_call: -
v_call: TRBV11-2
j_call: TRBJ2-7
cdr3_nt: TGTGCCAGCAGCCCCCAAACCCAGACTAGTTTCTACGAGCAGTACTTC
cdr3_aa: CASSPQTQTSFYEQYF

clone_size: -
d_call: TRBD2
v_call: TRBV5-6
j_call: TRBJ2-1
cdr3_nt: TGTGCCAGCAGTTACTCCCCCCCCGGGACTAGCGGGTACAATGAGCAGTTCTTC
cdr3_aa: CASSYSPPGTSGYNEQFF

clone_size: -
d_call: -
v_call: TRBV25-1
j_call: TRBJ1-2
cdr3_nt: TGTGCCAGCCGCCTTTCAGGGACCCCTAACTATGGCTACACCTTC
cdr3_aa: CASRLSGTPNYGYTF

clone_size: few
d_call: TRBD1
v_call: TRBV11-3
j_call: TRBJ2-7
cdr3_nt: TGTGCCAGCAGCAAGACAGGGGAGCATGTATACGAGCAGTACTTC
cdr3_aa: CASSKTGEHVYEQYF

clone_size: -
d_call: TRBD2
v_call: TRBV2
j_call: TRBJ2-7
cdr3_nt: TGTGCCAGCAAATTGAGCGGGGGGGCCGGGGAGCAGTACTTC
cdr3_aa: CASKLSGGAGEQYF

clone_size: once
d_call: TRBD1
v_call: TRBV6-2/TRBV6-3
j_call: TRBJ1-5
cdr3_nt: TGTGCCAGCAGTTCCAACGGACAGGGAGGTGAGCCCCAGCATTTT
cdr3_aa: CASSSNGQGGEPQHF

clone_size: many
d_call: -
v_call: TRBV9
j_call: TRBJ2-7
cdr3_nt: TGTGCCAGCAGCGTGAACGGGCACTACGAGCAGTACTTC
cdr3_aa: CASSVNGHYEQYF

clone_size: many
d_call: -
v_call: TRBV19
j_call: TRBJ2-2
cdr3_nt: TGTGCCAGTAGTCCGTCGAACACCGGGGAGCTGTTTTTT
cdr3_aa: CASSPSNTGELFF

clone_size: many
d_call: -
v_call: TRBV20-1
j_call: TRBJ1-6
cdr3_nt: TGCAGTGCTAGGGCGGGATCCTATAATTCACCCCTCCACTTT
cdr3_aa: CSARAGSYNSPLHF

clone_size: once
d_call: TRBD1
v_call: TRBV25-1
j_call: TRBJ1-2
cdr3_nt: TGTGCCAGCAGCGGAACCCCCGGACAGGGTGGCTACACCTTC
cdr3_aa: CASSGTPGQGGYTF

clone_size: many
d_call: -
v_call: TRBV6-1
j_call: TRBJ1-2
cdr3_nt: TGTGCCAGCAGAAGGGTTGGCTATGGCTACACCTTC
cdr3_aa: CASRRVGYGYTF

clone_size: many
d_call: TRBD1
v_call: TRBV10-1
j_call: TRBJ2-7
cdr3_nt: TGCGCCAGCAGTGAGAGACAGGGAACCTGGGAGCAGTACTTC
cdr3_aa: CASSERQGTWEQYF

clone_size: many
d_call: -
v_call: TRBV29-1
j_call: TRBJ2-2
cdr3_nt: TGCAGCGTTGATAGTGGGGATTCTAGGGAGCTGTTTTTT
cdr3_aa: CSVDSGDSRELFF

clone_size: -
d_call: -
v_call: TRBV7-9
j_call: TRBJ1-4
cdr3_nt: TGTGCCAGCAGCATCAGTACGGAACTGTTTTTT
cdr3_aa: CASSISTELFF

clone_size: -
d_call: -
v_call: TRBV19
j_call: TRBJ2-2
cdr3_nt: TGTGCCAGTAGTACGACTCTAGCCACCGGGGAGCTGTTTTTT
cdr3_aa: CASSTTLATGELFF

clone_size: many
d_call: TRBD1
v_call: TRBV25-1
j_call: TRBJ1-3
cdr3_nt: TGTGCCAGCAGTGAATCCCTGGGACAGGGAGACACCATATATTTT
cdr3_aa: CASSESLGQGDTIYF

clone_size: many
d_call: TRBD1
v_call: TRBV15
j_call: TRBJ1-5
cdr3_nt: TGTGCCACCAGCAGAGGGGGACAGAGCAATCAGCCCCAGCATTTT
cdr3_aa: CATSRGGQSNQPQHF

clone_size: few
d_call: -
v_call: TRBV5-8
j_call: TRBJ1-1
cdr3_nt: TGTGCCAGCAGCCCTAGGCGGACTGAAGCTTTCTTT
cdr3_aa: CASSPRRTEAFF

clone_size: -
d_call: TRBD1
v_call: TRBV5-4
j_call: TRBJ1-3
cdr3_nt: TGTGCCAGCAGCTTGGCCCCCGGGACAGGGGGAAACACCATATATTTT
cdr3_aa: CASSLAPGTGGNTIYF

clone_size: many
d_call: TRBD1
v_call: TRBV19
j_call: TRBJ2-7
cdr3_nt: TGTGCCAGTAGTATGACAGGGAGCAACGAGCAGTACTTC
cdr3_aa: CASSMTGSNEQYF

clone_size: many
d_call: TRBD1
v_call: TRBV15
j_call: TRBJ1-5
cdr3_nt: TGTGCCACCAGCATCGAGGACAGGCGGGGGCGCAATCAGCCCCAGCATTTT
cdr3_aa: CATSIEDRRGRNQPQHF

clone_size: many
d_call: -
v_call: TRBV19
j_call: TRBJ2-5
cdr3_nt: TGTGCCAGTAGCATGCAGGTCGCAGGGACCCAGTACTTC
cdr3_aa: CASSMQVAGTQYF

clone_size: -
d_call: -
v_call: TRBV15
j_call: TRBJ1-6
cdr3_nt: TGTGCCACCAGCAGAGATCAGGTGGGGGATTCACCCCTCCACTTT
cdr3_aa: CATSRDQVGDSPLHF

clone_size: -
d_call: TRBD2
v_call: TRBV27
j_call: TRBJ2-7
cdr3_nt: TGTGCCAGCAGTTTATCGGTGCCTAGCGGAACTAACGAGCAGTGCTTC
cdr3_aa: CASSLSVPSGTNEQCF